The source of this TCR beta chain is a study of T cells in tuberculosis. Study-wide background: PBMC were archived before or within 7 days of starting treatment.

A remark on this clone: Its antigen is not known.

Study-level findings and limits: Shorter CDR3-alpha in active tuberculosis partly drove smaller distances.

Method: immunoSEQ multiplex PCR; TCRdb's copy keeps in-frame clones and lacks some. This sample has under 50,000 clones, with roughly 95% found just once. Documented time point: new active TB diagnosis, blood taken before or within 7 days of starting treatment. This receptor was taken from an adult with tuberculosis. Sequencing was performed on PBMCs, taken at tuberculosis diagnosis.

The CDR3 loop reads CAIHRDRGTEAFF. DNA of the CDR3: TGTGCCATACACCGGGACAGGGGGACTGAAGCTTTCTTT. The rearrangement links TRBV10-3 to TRBJ1-1, with 11 bases fitting TRBD1. CDR3 length equals 13 residues. Germline CDR1 reads ENHRY; CDR2 reads SYGVKD. J gave up 5 bases and V 9 bases, and 5 bases lay outside the gene matches.